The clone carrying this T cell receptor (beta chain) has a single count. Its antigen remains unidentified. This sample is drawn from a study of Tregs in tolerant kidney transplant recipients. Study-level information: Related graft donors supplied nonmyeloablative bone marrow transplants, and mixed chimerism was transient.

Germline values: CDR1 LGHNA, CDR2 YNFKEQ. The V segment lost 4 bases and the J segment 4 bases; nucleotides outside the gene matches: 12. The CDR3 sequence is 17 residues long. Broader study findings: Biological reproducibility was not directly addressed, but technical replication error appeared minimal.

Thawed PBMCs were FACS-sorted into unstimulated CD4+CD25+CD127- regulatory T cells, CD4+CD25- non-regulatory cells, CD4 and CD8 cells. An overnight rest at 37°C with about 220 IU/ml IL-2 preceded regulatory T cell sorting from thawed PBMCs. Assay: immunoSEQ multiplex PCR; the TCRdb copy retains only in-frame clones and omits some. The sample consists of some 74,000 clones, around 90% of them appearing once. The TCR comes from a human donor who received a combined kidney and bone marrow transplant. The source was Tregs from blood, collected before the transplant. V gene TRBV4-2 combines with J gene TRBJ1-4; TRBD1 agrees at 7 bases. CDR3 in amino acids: CASSPRDSGLDNEKLFF. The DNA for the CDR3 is TGTGCCAGCAGCCCCCGGGACAGTGGCCTCGATAATGAAAAACTGTTTTTT.